These T cell receptor beta chains were read from a single sample in a study of response to subunit inactivated influenza vaccine. TCRdb re-analysed the RT-PCR reads in MiXCR, keeping a single row per CDR3 protein. The sample has about 480,000 distinct CDR3 sequences; approximately 10% are singletons. Source: PBMCs from blood, taken 40 to 50 days after vaccination. These receptors all come from a man in his fifties or sixties who received an inactivated influenza vaccine. Each CDR3 is given with its conserved first and last residue. A D gene is named only where the DNA matches it firmly. The size entry is marked missing in some rows and otherwise reads once, few, many or a size class.

v_gene	d_gene	abundance	j_gene	CDR3aa	CDR3nt
TRBV30	.	few	TRBJ2-1	CAWSVQGASSNEQFF	TGTGCCTGGAGTGTACAGGGAGCGAGCTCCAATGAGCAGTTCTTC
TRBV12-3/TRBV12-4	TRBD1	many	TRBJ1-5	CASRARGRGQPQHF	TGTGCCAGCAGGGCCAGGGGGCGCGGTCAGCCCCAGCATTTT
TRBV15	.	once	TRBJ2-1	CATSRDPLNEQFF	TGTGCCACCAGCAGAGATCCCCTCAATGAGCAGTTCTTC
TRBV12-3/TRBV12-4	.	few	TRBJ2-6	CASSLSTLNSVLTF	TGTGCCAGCAGTTTGTCGACGCTAAATAGCGTCCTGACTTTC
TRBV7-8	TRBD2	few	TRBJ2-3	CASRVLAGGRGEDTQYF	TGTGCCAGCAGGGTGCTAGCGGGGGGGCGGGGAGAAGATACGCAGTATTTT
TRBV20-1	.	.	TRBJ1-5	CSACKGSGSQPQHF	TGCAGTGCTTGTAAGGGTTCGGGTTCTCAGCCCCAGCATTTT
TRBV5-1	TRBD2	few	TRBJ2-1	CASMRMGLAGGNEQFF	TGCGCCAGCATGAGGATGGGACTAGCGGGAGGAAATGAGCAGTTCTTC
TRBV5-1	.	.	TRBJ2-2	CASSLEGSANTGELFF	TGCGCCAGCAGCTTAGAAGGTTCAGCAAACACCGGGGAGCTGTTTTTT
TRBV4-3	.	few	TRBJ2-5	CASSQATSFLETQYF	TGCGCCAGCAGCCAAGCGACTAGTTTTTTAGAGACCCAGTACTTC
TRBV29-1	TRBD2	many	TRBJ2-2	CSVEGLAGNTGELFF	TGCAGCGTTGAAGGGCTAGCGGGCAACACCGGGGAGCTGTTTTTT
TRBV20-1	.	few	TRBJ2-1	CSAGATGYSYNEQFF	TGCAGTGCTGGGGCGACAGGTTACTCCTACAATGAGCAGTTCTTC
TRBV29-1	.	few	TRBJ1-3	CSVEDWRRGGGNTIYF	TGCAGCGTTGAAGATTGGCGCAGGGGAGGTGGAAACACCATATATTTT
TRBV6-1	TRBD1	.	TRBJ1-5	CASSQRGRDNQPQHF	TGTGCCAGCAGTCAGAGGGGGCGGGACAATCAGCCCCAGCATTTT
TRBV20-1	TRBD2	.	TRBJ2-7	CSATLAGFSYEQYF	TGCAGTGCAACACTAGCGGGATTTTCCTACGAGCAGTACTTC
TRBV9	TRBD2	.	TRBJ2-5	CASSPFDSGRLETQYF	TGTGCCAGCAGCCCTTTTGATAGCGGGAGGTTGGAGACCCAGTACTTC
TRBV7-8	.	few	TRBJ1-1	CASSQTPRLNTEAFF	TGTGCCAGCAGCCAGACCCCCCGCTTGAACACTGAAGCTTTCTTT
TRBV7-6	.	once	TRBJ2-2	CASSGVAQANTGELFF	TGTGCCAGCAGCGGAGTCGCACAGGCGAACACCGGGGAGCTGTTTTTT
TRBV18	.	.	TRBJ2-6	CASSQVSMSGANVLTF	TGTGCCAGCTCACAAGTATCTATGTCCGGGGCCAACGTCCTGACTTTC
TRBV7-3	.	.	TRBJ2-5	CASSLTGAGTQYF	TGTGCCAGCAGCTTAACCGGGGCCGGTACCCAGTACTTC
TRBV30	.	many	TRBJ2-1	CAASRGYNEQFF	TGTGCCGCTTCCCGGGGGTACAATGAGCAGTTCTTC
TRBV7-9	.	.	TRBJ2-5	CATNPGVQETQYF	TGTGCCACCAACCCGGGTGTCCAAGAGACCCAGTACTTC
TRBV12-3/TRBV12-4	.	.	TRBJ2-7	CASSLALLVGRYEQYF	TGTGCCAGCAGTCTTGCGTTGTTGGTAGGCCGCTACGAGCAGTACTTC
TRBV5-1	.	.	TRBJ2-2	CASSLQRLSGELFF	TGCGCCAGCAGCTTACAACGACTATCCGGGGAGCTGTTTTTT
TRBV9	.	.	TRBJ2-3	CASSAGPAPLADTQYF	TGTGCCAGCAGCGCCGGACCGGCCCCGTTGGCAGATACGCAGTATTTT
TRBV7-2	.	.	TRBJ2-3	CASSLVGPSTDTQYF	TGTGCCAGCAGCTTAGTGGGACCAAGCACAGATACGCAGTATTTT
TRBV5-6	.	.	TRBJ2-3	CASSLLMGGFTDTQYF	TGTGCCAGCAGCTTGCTGATGGGGGGCTTCACAGATACGCAGTATTTT
TRBV6-6	.	few	TRBJ2-7	CASSPQGGEQYF	TGTGCCAGCAGTCCTCAGGGTGGTGAGCAGTACTTC
TRBV6-8	.	few	TRBJ2-1	CASSSPTESLNEQFF	TGTGCCAGCAGTTCACCGACTGAAAGCTTAAATGAGCAGTTCTTC
TRBV5-1	.	many	TRBJ2-7	CASSSYPGSRNEQYF	TGCGCCAGCAGCTCCTACCCGGGGTCGAGGAACGAGCAGTACTTC
TRBV6-2/TRBV6-3	TRBD2	many	TRBJ2-7	CASSYVAGGISYEQYF	TGTGCCAGCAGTTATGTAGCGGGAGGGATTTCCTACGAGCAGTACTTC
TRBV4-2	.	.	TRBJ2-2	CASSQEGRPGELFF	TGTGCCAGCAGCCAAGAAGGCCGTCCCGGGGAGCTGTTTTTT
TRBV7-2	TRBD1	.	TRBJ1-5	CASSSGQGYNQPQHF	TGTGCCAGCAGCTCGGGACAGGGTTATAATCAGCCCCAGCATTTT
TRBV19	.	.	TRBJ2-2	CASLQLTGELFF	TGTGCCAGCTTACAGTTGACCGGGGAGCTGTTTTTT
TRBV7-8	TRBD1	.	TRBJ1-6	CASSLQGGSYNSPLHF	TGTGCCAGCAGCTTACAGGGGGGATCCTATAATTCACCCCTCCACTTT
TRBV7-2	TRBD2	few	TRBJ2-1	CASSLALASGNEQFF	TGTGCCAGCAGCTTAGCTTTGGCTAGCGGGAATGAGCAGTTCTTC
TRBV12-3/TRBV12-4	.	few	TRBJ1-3	CASKRDSGNTIYF	TGTGCCAGCAAGAGGGACTCTGGAAACACCATATATTTT
TRBV29-1	.	many	TRBJ2-5	CSVDVQETQYF	TGCAGCGTTGACGTCCAAGAGACCCAGTACTTC
TRBV7-9	.	few	TRBJ1-3	CASSFGLSSGNTIYF	TGTGCCAGCAGCTTCGGACTGAGCTCTGGAAACACCATATATTTT
TRBV7-9	.	few	TRBJ2-5	CASSLSSARLETQYF	TGTGCCAGCAGCTTAAGCTCAGCGCGATTGGAGACCCAGTACTTC
TRBV7-9	.	few	TRBJ1-2	CASSPGLSLVGGYTF	TGTGCCAGCAGCCCGGGGCTTTCTCTAGTCGGTGGCTACACCTTC
TRBV20-1	.	many	TRBJ1-6	CSARDLLSNNSPLHF	TGCAGTGCTAGAGATCTTCTATCCAATAATTCACCCCTCCACTTT
TRBV7-2	.	.	TRBJ1-4	CASSFSGAGEKLFF	TGTGCCAGCAGCTTCTCGGGGGCGGGTGAAAAACTGTTTTTT
TRBV6-5	.	many	TRBJ2-7	CASSYGFDTQGPYEQYF	TGTGCCAGCAGTTATGGGTTTGACACCCAGGGGCCCTACGAGCAGTACTTC
TRBV7-3	.	.	TRBJ2-5	CASSLVHIAAIQETQYF	TGTGCCAGCAGCTTAGTCCACATCGCGGCGATCCAAGAGACCCAGTACTTC
TRBV24-1	.	.	TRBJ1-5	CATSDRGYNQPQHF	TGTGCCACCAGTGATCGAGGGTACAATCAGCCCCAGCATTTT
TRBV12-3/TRBV12-4	.	many	TRBJ1-3	CASVPSVAGNTIYF	TGTGCCAGCGTCCCTTCGGTAGCGGGAAACACCATATATTTT
TRBV4-3	.	many	TRBJ2-7	CASSQYRDGPYEQYF	TGCGCCAGCAGCCAATACCGGGACGGACCCTACGAGCAGTACTTC
TRBV6-5	.	few	TRBJ2-1	CASSRSSSYNEQFF	TGTGCCAGCAGTCGCTCGAGCTCCTACAATGAGCAGTTCTTC
TRBV24-1	TRBD2	.	TRBJ2-3	CATSDYVAGRYTQYF	TGTGCCACCAGTGATTATGTAGCGGGGCGGTATACCCAGTATTTT
TRBV29-1	.	few	TRBJ1-1	CSVGPRLTPNTEAFF	TGCAGCGTTGGCCCCCGACTTACGCCGAACACTGAAGCTTTCTTT
TRBV5-1	TRBD1	.	TRBJ2-5	CASSVDRVGETQYF	TGCGCCAGCAGCGTGGACAGGGTTGGAGAGACCCAGTACTTC